Below, one TCR beta chain is given with its context. Its specific antigen is unknown. The record has no base qualities; no much larger clone is one base away. The immunoSEQ Assay, a bias-controlled multiplex PCR, was used to amplify TCRbeta CDR3 regions from genomic DNA. The study's own analysis went as follows. Within the assay, amplification of reference gene primers was used to estimate how many nucleated cells each sample contained. To quantify the absolute abundance of each unique TCRbeta CDR3 rearrangement, sequence reads were collapsed and filtered. For each sample, productive Simpson clonality was calculated by taking the square root of Simpson's diversity index across productive rearrangements. The source is immuneACCESS, and TCRdb retained only in-frame sequences with V and J called. Part of the clones is not carried over; for the studies checked, unresolved V genes explain less than half of this, and the remainder is unexplained. That table furnishes V, J and clone size, whereas the DNA furnished D and trimming. A total of some 170,000 clones appear in this sample, roughly 89% of them only once. The ten biggest clones cover 1.6% of the sample.

These data are taken from a study of blood T cell repertoires in COVID-19 (dated by TCRdb to about 2020). A note on the overall study: Collaborator samples came from the United States, Italy and Spain and covered acute and convalescent phases of COVID-19. Where available, HLA class I and class II types were taken from metadata supplied by the sample provider and were not determined by assay-based typing. Subjects who had been exposed to COVID-19, were actively infected with it, or had recovered from it provided the deeply sampled blood TCRbeta repertoires that made up the dataset. The prospective study material was composed of cDNA or gDNA derived from T cells, B-cell-depleted T cells, or PBMCs. The sample metadata nearly always contained a de-identified subject ID, COVID-19 status, age in years and sex. The repertoires were released in a freely available public database meant as a resource for research on the immune response to SARS-CoV-2. Samples came from the ongoing ImmuneRACE study (first 160 participants) plus 1,254 subjects from 6 global collaborators.

The CDR3 numbers 14 residues from cysteine through phenylalanine. The CDR3 DNA has 42 bases and is translated from base 1. In the germline V gene, CDR1 corresponds to MGHRA and CDR2 to YSYEKL. V is clipped by 8 bases and J by 3 bases, and the sequence between their germline boundaries is 16 bases long. Collaborating institutions collected whole blood in K2EDTA tubes following their own protocols. For TCRbeta analysis, collaborators shipped samples in one of three forms: frozen whole blood, isolated PBMCs, or DNA extracted from either of those sample types. The paper as a whole reports these results and caveats: Clinical and demographic metadata were provided uncurated, with the amount varying by source and participant.

The sequencing sample was made of peripheral blood. This receptor was obtained from a woman aged 45-59 years with acute or convalescent COVID-19. The chain links TRBV4-1 with TRBJ1-2, with the D segment identity uncertain. CDR3 reads: CASHPGGVHYGYTF. The DNA sequence is TGCGCCAGCCACCCAGGCGGGGTACACTATGGCTACACCTTC.